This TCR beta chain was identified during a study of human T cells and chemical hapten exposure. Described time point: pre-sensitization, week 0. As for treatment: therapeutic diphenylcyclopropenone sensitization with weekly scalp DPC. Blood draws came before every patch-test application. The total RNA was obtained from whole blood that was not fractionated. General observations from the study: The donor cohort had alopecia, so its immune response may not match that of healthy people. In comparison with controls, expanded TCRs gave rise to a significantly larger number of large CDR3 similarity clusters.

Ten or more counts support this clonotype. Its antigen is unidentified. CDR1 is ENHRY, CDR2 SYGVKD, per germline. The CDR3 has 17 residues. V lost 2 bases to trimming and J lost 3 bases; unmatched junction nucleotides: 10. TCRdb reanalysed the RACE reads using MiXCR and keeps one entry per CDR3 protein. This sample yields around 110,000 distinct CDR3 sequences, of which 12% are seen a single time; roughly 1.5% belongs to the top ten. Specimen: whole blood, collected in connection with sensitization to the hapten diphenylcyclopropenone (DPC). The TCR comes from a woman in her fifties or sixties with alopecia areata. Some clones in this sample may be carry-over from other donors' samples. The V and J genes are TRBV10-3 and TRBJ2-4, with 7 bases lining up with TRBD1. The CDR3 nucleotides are TGTGCCATCAGTGAGAGGGGGAACAGGGGAGTCAAAAACATTCAGTACTTC. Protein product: CAISERGNRGVKNIQYF.